This T cell receptor (beta chain) was profiled in a study of cytomegalovirus exposure and HLA in healthy donors. Concerning this clone itself: What it binds is unknown.

Study conclusions and caveats: The study flagged some 170 TCR beta chains as cytomegalovirus-associated.

Unmatched junction bases numbered 5, after V lost 4 bases and J lost 6 bases. CDR3 length: 15 amino acids. The germline CDR1 and CDR2 sequences are LNHDA and SQIVND (reference sequence). Researchers ran the PCR with 60 Vbeta and 13 Jbeta primers. Clones were read by immunoSEQ multiplex PCR, and TCRdb kept only the in-frame ones, dropping some. The top ten hold over 3.5% of the sample, which has 200,000 to 250,000 clones, approximately 82% seen once. Specimen: PBMCs. The receptor's source is a male donor in good health and CMV-seronegative. This chain joins TRBV19 and TRBJ2-1; 11 bases are shared with TRBD1. CDR3 nucleotide sequence: TGTGCCAGTAGTACAGGCGGGACAGGGGGCAATGAGCAGTTCTTC. It translates to CASSTGGTGGNEQFF.